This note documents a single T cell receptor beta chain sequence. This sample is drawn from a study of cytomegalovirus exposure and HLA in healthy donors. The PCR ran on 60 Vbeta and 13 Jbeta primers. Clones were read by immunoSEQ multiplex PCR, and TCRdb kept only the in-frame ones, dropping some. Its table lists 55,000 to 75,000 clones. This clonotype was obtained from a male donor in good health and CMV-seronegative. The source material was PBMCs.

Here the CDR3 DNA reads TGTGCCAGCAGCTTGCAGGGCGCTAATGAAAAACTGTTTTTT. This encodes CASSLQGANEKLFF. This chain connects TRBV5-4 to TRBJ1-4; D perhaps matches TRBD1 (5 bases). The CDR3 has 14 residues. Trimming removed 1 base from V and 3 bases from J, with 7 bases in between. In germline, CDR1 is SGHNT, CDR2 YYREEE (reference sequence).